The TCR beta chain described here comes from a study of cytomegalovirus exposure and HLA in healthy donors. Overall study: Findings of an earlier analysis included more than 90 million unique TCR beta sequences from 180 million or so T cells.

This clone has just a few counts. PCR primers comprised 60 Vbeta and 13 Jbeta primers. Clones were read by immunoSEQ multiplex PCR, and TCRdb kept only the in-frame ones, dropping some. Of about 150,000 clones listed, roughly 70% are singletons. Per germline, CDR1 SGHVS and CDR2 FNYEAQ. V gave up 0 bases and J gave up 3 bases, with 8 bases separating them. This CDR3 contains 14 residues. The specimen sequenced was PBMCs. The chain employs TRBV7-6 and TRBJ2-5, with a possible D match to TRBD1 (6 bases). The clonotype was recovered from a man younger than 40 in good health and CMV-seronegative. CDR3 in amino acids: CASSLARQEETQYF. In nucleotides, the CDR3 is TGTGCCAGCAGCTTAGCTAGACAGGAAGAGACCCAGTACTTC.